Presented here are 20 T cell receptor beta chains from one specimen sequenced in a study of blood T cell repertoires in COVID-19. Data came from immunoSEQ multiplex PCR; TCRdb stores just in-frame clones and leaves some out. The table has around 100,000 clones, roughly 90% seen once; the top ten hold about 0.89%. Sequencing was carried out using peripheral blood. These receptor sequences come from a man aged 55 to 70 with acute or convalescent COVID-19.

This clone was recorded only once. The J gene is TRBJ1-5, the V gene TRBV19; no clear D. CDR1 is LNHDA and CDR2 is SQIVND in the germline V gene (reference sequence). CDR3 size: 13 residues. V was trimmed by 0 bases and J by 5 bases, leaving 5 bases between them. The CDR3 protein is CASSIDLYQPQHF. Written as DNA, the CDR3 is TGTGCCAGTAGTATAGATCTTTATCAGCCCCAGCATTTT.

The rearrangement uses TRBV18 and TRBJ1-1, with TRBD1 matching over 11 bases. Germline CDR1 and CDR2: KGHSH and LQKENI. Trimming removed 6 bases from V and 8 bases from J; junction bases left unmatched: 11. CDR3 length: 15 residues. The CDR3 DNA follows: TGTGCCAGCTCGCAAGCGGGACAGGGGGAGGTCGAAGCTTTCTTT. This translates into CASSQAGQGEVEAFF.

This rearrangement joins TRBV28 to TRBJ1-2, with TRBD1 matching over 8 bases. J lost 3 bases, V lost 5 bases, and 8 bases had no gene match. Germline CDR1 reads MDHEN; CDR2 reads SYDVKM. The CDR3 contains 15 residues. In nucleotides, the CDR3 is TGTGCCAGCAGTATCTCAGGGGGCGCTTACTATGGCTACACCTTC. This encodes CASSISGGAYYGYTF.

This sequence joins TRBV27 and TRBJ1-4; 8 bases are a match to TRBD1. Trimming took 4 bases from V and 7 from J; bases not matched to a gene: 5. The CDR3 covers 14 residues. CDR1 MNHEY and CDR2 SMNVEV come from the germline V gene (reference sequence). The CDR3 nucleotides are TGTGCCAGCAGTTACGACAGGGGTGGTGAAAAACTGTTTTTT. Protein product: CASSYDRGGEKLFF. Complete variable domain (other parts from reference TRBV27 and TRBJ1-4): EAQVTQNPRYLITVTGKKLTVTCSQNMNHEYMSWYRQDPGLGLRQIYYSMNVEVTDKGDVPEGYKVSRKEKRNFPLILESPSPNQTSLYFCASSYDRGGEKLFFGSGTQLSVL.

The genes are TRBV14 and TRBJ1-3; D uncertain. The CDR3 loop spans 13 amino acids. The germline V gene encodes CDR1 SGHDN and CDR2 FVKESK. V was clipped by 0 bases and J by 5 bases, with 5 bases between them. In DNA, the CDR3 is TGTGCCAGCAGCCAAGATCACAGAAACACCATATATTTT. It specifies CASSQDHRNTIYF.

The CDR3 protein is CASRERGTGELFF. DNA of the CDR3: TGTGCCAGTAGGGAGAGAGGCACCGGGGAGCTGTTTTTT. The chain couples TRBV19 to TRBJ2-2, with D unresolved. Germline V gene lookup returns CDR1 LNHDA and CDR2 SQIVND (reference sequence). The CDR3 covers 13 residues. V was shortened by 6 bases and J by 4 bases, with 9 bases between the two germline ends.

The chain couples TRBV3-1 (or the pseudogene TRBV3-2) to TRBJ2-3; possible D gene TRBD1, 5 bases. Trimming removed 2 bases from V and 7 bases from J, with 10 bases in between. Germline V gene sequence: CDR1 LGHDT, CDR2 YNNKEL (reference sequence). This CDR3 comprises 13 residues. The CDR3 sequence is CASSQTAGYTQYF. CDR3 nucleotides: TGTGCCAGCAGCCAAACCGCAGGGTATACGCAGTATTTT.

The chain combines TRBV11-3 with TRBJ2-1; 8 bases fit TRBD2. Unmatched junction bases numbered 3, after V lost 1 base and J lost 4 bases. Germline values: CDR1 SGHNT, CDR2 YENEEA. This CDR3 contains 15 residues. CDR3 residues: CASSLGGGRYNEQFF. CDR3 DNA: TGTGCCAGCAGCTTAGGAGGCGGGAGGTACAATGAGCAGTTCTTC.

The chain has TRBV18 and TRBJ2-1; no clear D gene. In germline, CDR1 is KGHSH, CDR2 LQKENI. The CDR3 has 12 residues. Trimming took 1 base from V and 9 from J, leaving 7 bases between them. In DNA form, the CDR3 reads TGTGCCAGCTCACCACTTCCCGGTGAGCAGTTCTTC. Protein product: CASSPLPGEQFF. Together with reference TRBV18 and TRBJ2-1, the CDR3 gives the full variable domain: NAGVMQNPRHLVRRRGQEARLRCSPMKGHSHVYWYRQLPEEGLKFMVYLQKENIIDESGMPKERFSAEFPKEGPSILRIQQVVRGDSAAYFCASSPLPGEQFFGPGTRLTVL.

V is TRBV9 and J is TRBJ1-1, with D hard to call. Trimming took 3 bases from V and 0 from J, leaving 6 bases between them. This CDR3 region has 13 residues. CDR1 SGDLS and CDR2 YYNGEE come from the germline V gene. The CDR3, as DNA: TGTGCCAGCAGCGCGTTAATGAACACTGAAGCTTTCTTT. It yields the protein CASSALMNTEAFF.

V usage is TRBV19 and J usage is TRBJ2-1; 12 nucleotides line up with TRBD2. Germline CDR1 reads LNHDA; CDR2 reads SQIVND (reference sequence). CDR3 length equals 16 residues. J lost 11 bases, V lost 3 bases, and 11 bases had no gene match. Written as DNA, the CDR3 is TGTGCCAGTAGTATCGCCGGGACTAGCGGGTCGGGGAAGCAGTTCTTC. Protein: CASSIAGTSGSGKQFF.

CDR3 in amino acids: CATKRDTVSPLHF. The CDR3 region has the DNA TGTGCCACTAAGCGGGATACGGTTTCACCCCTCCACTTT. The rearrangement joins TRBV27 to TRBJ1-6; D is unresolved. The V gene lost 10 bases and the J gene lost 9 bases, with 16 bases spanning the gap. This CDR3 has 13 residues. Germline CDR1 and CDR2: MNHEY and SMNVEV (reference sequence).

CDR3 sequence: CASSLGTGGAGELFF. The CDR3 DNA reads as TGCGCCAGCAGCCTGGGGACAGGGGGCGCCGGGGAGCTGTTTTTT. The J gene is TRBJ2-2, the V gene TRBV5-1; 12 nucleotides line up with TRBD1. V lost 4 bases and J lost 6; bases outside the gene matches: 4. CDR3 length: 15 amino acids. Germline V CDR1 and CDR2: SGHRS, YFSETQ.

This clone was recorded only once. This chain uses TRBV29-1 with TRBJ2-1; 10 bases are shared with TRBD1. Per the germline V gene, CDR1 is SQVTM and CDR2 is ANQGSEA. Unmatched junction bases numbered 15, after V lost 2 bases and J lost 8 bases. The CDR3 consists of 17 residues. CDR3 loop: CSVENPRLDRGPDEQFF. Here the CDR3 DNA reads TGCAGCGTTGAAAACCCGAGACTAGACAGGGGGCCCGATGAGCAGTTCTTC.

This chain joins TRBV27 and TRBJ2-4; possible D gene TRBD1, 6 bases. The CDR3 spans 13 residues. The V gene's germline CDR1 is MNHEY and CDR2 SMNVEV (reference sequence). Between the trimmed V and J ends, which lost 6 bases and 8 bases, there was a span of 14 bases. This CDR3 is CASRSTGSYIQYF. The CDR3 bases are TGTGCCAGCAGGTCTACAGGGTCTTACATTCAGTACTTC.

The count of this clone is one. The chain carries TRBV30 and TRBJ2-3, with TRBD1 as a possible D gene (5 bases). CDR3 length: 13 amino acids. Trimming stripped 1 base from V and 4 bases from J, with 9 bases between. From germline, CDR1 is GTSNPN and CDR2 SVGIG (reference sequence). The DNA of the CDR3 is TGTGCCTGGAGTGCGCTAGGGGCAGATACGCAGTATTTT. It yields the protein CAWSALGADTQYF.

V and J are TRBV29-1 and TRBJ1-4; D not resolved. CDR1 is SQVTM, CDR2 ANQGSEA, per germline. Between the trimmed V and J ends, which lost 5 bases and 0 bases, there was a span of 7 bases. The CDR3 covers 13 residues. CDR3 in DNA: TGCAGCGTTAGGAGCGCAACTAATGAAAAACTGTTTTTT. Encoded protein: CSVRSATNEKLFF.

This chain connects TRBV11-3 to TRBJ1-3; D is unclear. CDR3 size: 15 residues. V lost 1 base and J 2 bases, leaving 9 bases between the germline ends. The germline CDR1 and CDR2 sequences are SGHNT and YENEEA. CDR3 loop: CASSLVSSAGNTIYF. The DNA for the CDR3 is TGTGCCAGCAGCTTAGTCTCCTCGGCTGGAAACACCATATATTTT.

The chain carries TRBV13 and TRBJ1-4, with 7 bases that match TRBD1. The CDR3 consists of 16 residues. V shed 5 bases, J shed 7 bases, and the junction held 13 bases outside the gene matches. Germline values: CDR1 PRHDT, CDR2 FYEKMQ (reference sequence). The CDR3 spells CASSPRGEGAVEKLFF. CDR3 DNA: TGTGCCAGCAGCCCCCGAGGAGAGGGGGCAGTTGAAAAACTGTTTTTT.

The chain uses TRBV6-5 and TRBJ2-7; 8 bases align to TRBD1. The CDR3 has 16 residues. Germline V gene data show CDR1 as MNHEY and CDR2 as SVGAGI. V was clipped by 4 bases and J by 3 bases; unmatched bases: 11. The DNA for the CDR3 is TGTGCCAGCAGTTTACATTCCAGGGGGCGCTACTACGAGCAGTACTTC. It translates to CASSLHSRGRYYEQYF.